Listed below are T cell receptor beta chains from one sample, sequenced in a study of T-cell memory formation after mild COVID-19. Via MiXCR, TCRdb re-called the 5' RACE reads, giving one row per CDR3 protein. The sample holds hundreds of thousands of distinct CDR3 sequences, roughly a fifth seen once. Sequencing used PBMCs or a T cell subset sorted from them (not recorded which). The receptors shown here come from a man between 18 and 35 years old who had mild COVID-19 (a few samples of this study predate the infection). Cell type and time point are not known. The CDR3 runs from the conserved cysteine through the conserved F or W. D genes are given only for firm matches. Only part of the rows carry a size: once, few, many, or a class if the clone is expanded.

CDR3 length	clone size	V gene	D gene	J gene	CDR3 DNA	CDR3 protein
13	few	TRBV12-3/TRBV12-4	-	TRBJ1-4	TGTGCCAGCAGTCCCGGACTGGGTGAAAAACTGTTTTTT	CASSPGLGEKLFF
12	few	TRBV20-1	TRBD2	TRBJ2-3	TGCAGTGCCCGGGGACTAGCGGACACGCAGTATTTT	CSARGLADTQYF
17	-	TRBV5-6	-	TRBJ1-1	TGTGCCAGCAGCTTCTCCCATGATGGGCGGGTGAACACTGAAGCTTTCTTT	CASSFSHDGRVNTEAFF
13	-	TRBV12-3/TRBV12-4	-	TRBJ1-4	TGTGCCAGCAAGTACAGGCGACAGGAAAAACTGTTTTTT	CASKYRRQEKLFF
14	few	TRBV4-1	-	TRBJ1-2	TGCGCCAGCAGCCAAGATGCGGGAAACTATGGCTACACCTTC	CASSQDAGNYGYTF
13	few	TRBV4-1	-	TRBJ2-2	TGCGCCAGCAGCCGGACCAACACCGGGGAGCTGTTTTTT	CASSRTNTGELFF
13	few	TRBV7-2	-	TRBJ1-1	TGTGCCAGCAGCTTAGTCTGGGACACTGAAGCTTTCTTT	CASSLVWDTEAFF
17	few	TRBV19	TRBD2	TRBJ2-5	TGTGCCAGTAGGCGACTAGCGGGGGAGGAGTACCAAGAGACCCAGTACTTC	CASRRLAGEEYQETQYF
15	-	TRBV29-1	TRBD1	TRBJ1-3	TGCAGCGTTGCACAGGGGGCATCGTCCGGAAACACCATATATTTT	CSVAQGASSGNTIYF
15	few	TRBV12-3/TRBV12-4	TRBD1	TRBJ1-2	TGTGCCAGCAGTTTGACGACAGGGCAGTTTTATGGCTACACCTTC	CASSLTTGQFYGYTF
17	-	TRBV7-8	TRBD2	TRBJ2-1	TGTGCCAGCAGCTTGGTCCGACTAGCGGGCTTCTACAATGAGCAGTTCTTC	CASSLVRLAGFYNEQFF
14	-	TRBV14	-	TRBJ1-2	TGTGCCAGCAGCCAAGACGGCAGGAGTTATGGCTACACCTTC	CASSQDGRSYGYTF
15	-	TRBV9	-	TRBJ2-3	TGTGCCAGCAGCGTACCCGGAGCTAGCACAGATACGCAGTATTTT	CASSVPGASTDTQYF
15	few	TRBV28	TRBD1	TRBJ2-2	TGTGCCAGCAGTTTATCCGGGACAGTCACCGGGGAGCTGTTTTTT	CASSLSGTVTGELFF
14	-	TRBV6-5	-	TRBJ2-2	TGTGCCAACGAAGACAGAGCGAACACCGGGGAGCTGTTTTTT	CANEDRANTGELFF
15	-	TRBV7-9	-	TRBJ2-1	TGTGCCAGCAGCGGAAGCCTCTACAGGTACAATGAGCAGTTCTTC	CASSGSLYRYNEQFF
16	-	TRBV23-1	-	TRBJ1-6	TGCGCCAGCAGTCAATTTCTCCCGGATAAAAATTCACCCCTCCACTTT	CASSQFLPDKNSPLHF
14	-	TRBV12-3/TRBV12-4	TRBD2	TRBJ2-1	TGTGCCAGCAGTCGGACTAGCGGGGTCAATGAGCAGTTCTTC	CASSRTSGVNEQFF
16	-	TRBV7-6	-	TRBJ1-3	TGTGCCAGCAGCTTAAGGACAGAAGTCTCTGGAAACACCATATATTTT	CASSLRTEVSGNTIYF
15	-	TRBV7-3	TRBD2	TRBJ2-1	TGTGCCAGCAGCTTCCCGGGACTAGGGTACAATGAGCAGTTCTTC	CASSFPGLGYNEQFF
13	few	TRBV10-3	TRBD1	TRBJ1-1	TGTGCCATCAGGGGACAGGGGGACACTGAAGCTTTCTTT	CAIRGQGDTEAFF